This is a list of T cell receptor beta chains from one sample in a study of memory CD4+ T cells and cytomegalovirus serostatus. TCRdb's table, derived via immunoSEQ multiplex PCR, lists solely in-frame clones and lacks some. In the table there are approximately 41,000 clones, around 78% of which are singletons. The sequenced sample was memory CD4+ T cells from blood. Every receptor here comes from an adult in good health and CMV-seronegative. Each CDR3 is given with its conserved first and last residue. A D gene is named only where the DNA matches it firmly. Only part of the rows carry a size: once, few, many, or a class if the clone is expanded.

j_gene: TRBJ1-3; abundance: -; len: 13; d_gene: -; v_gene: TRBV30; CDR3aa: CAWSVNGRNTIYF; CDR3nt: TGTGCCTGGAGTGTAAATGGACGAAACACCATATATTTT
j_gene: TRBJ1-1; abundance: -; len: 12; d_gene: -; v_gene: TRBV6-6; CDR3aa: CASSYSQGVAFF; CDR3nt: TGTGCCAGCAGTTATTCGCAGGGAGTGGCTTTCTTT
j_gene: TRBJ1-6; abundance: -; len: 16; d_gene: -; v_gene: TRBV6-5; CDR3aa: CASSYYRVQRNSPLHF; CDR3nt: TGTGCCAGCAGTTACTACAGGGTTCAGCGGAATTCACCCCTCCACTTT
j_gene: TRBJ1-5; abundance: -; len: 18; d_gene: TRBD1; v_gene: TRBV4-2; CDR3aa: CASSPQPRGQGRNQPQHF; CDR3nt: TGTGCCAGCAGCCCTCAACCCCGCGGACAGGGGAGGAATCAGCCCCAGCATTTT
j_gene: TRBJ2-7; abundance: -; len: 13; d_gene: -; v_gene: TRBV7-9; CDR3aa: CASSAGRSYEQYF; CDR3nt: TGTGCCAGCAGTGCGGGACGTTCCTACGAGCAGTACTTC
j_gene: TRBJ2-7; abundance: -; len: 15; d_gene: -; v_gene: TRBV29-1; CDR3aa: CSVRAGRSWNYEQYF; CDR3nt: TGCAGCGTTCGCGCGGGGAGAAGCTGGAACTACGAGCAGTACTTC
j_gene: TRBJ2-3; abundance: -; len: 13; d_gene: -; v_gene: TRBV6-1; CDR3aa: CASSVDRSDTQYF; CDR3nt: TGTGCCAGCAGTGTGGACAGATCAGATACGCAGTATTTT
j_gene: TRBJ1-6; abundance: once; len: 14; d_gene: -; v_gene: TRBV5-4; CDR3aa: CASSPSDSFLPLHF; CDR3nt: TGTGCCAGCAGCCCATCCGACAGCTTCCTACCCCTCCACTTT
j_gene: TRBJ1-1; abundance: once; len: 12; d_gene: -; v_gene: TRBV19; CDR3aa: CASRALNTEAFF; CDR3nt: TGTGCCAGTAGAGCACTGAACACTGAAGCTTTCTTT
j_gene: TRBJ2-6; abundance: -; len: 17; d_gene: -; v_gene: TRBV2; CDR3aa: CASKMRDGPSGANVLTF; CDR3nt: TGTGCCAGCAAAATGAGGGACGGTCCATCTGGGGCCAACGTCCTGACTTTC
j_gene: TRBJ2-1; abundance: -; len: 13; d_gene: -; v_gene: TRBV30; CDR3aa: CAWSSQGYNEQFF; CDR3nt: TGTGCCTGGAGTTCTCAGGGTTACAATGAGCAGTTCTTC
j_gene: TRBJ2-1; abundance: once; len: 16; d_gene: TRBD1; v_gene: TRBV4-3; CDR3aa: CASSQPGQGALNEQFF; CDR3nt: TGCGCCAGCAGCCAACCGGGACAGGGGGCCCTCAATGAGCAGTTCTTC
j_gene: TRBJ1-5; abundance: -; len: 12; d_gene: -; v_gene: TRBV28; CDR3aa: CASRQWDQPQHF; CDR3nt: TGTGCCAGCAGACAGTGGGATCAGCCCCAGCATTTT
j_gene: TRBJ2-3; abundance: -; len: 15; d_gene: -; v_gene: TRBV2; CDR3aa: CASSDTTGNRDTQYF; CDR3nt: TGTGCCAGCAGTGACACTACGGGAAATCGAGATACGCAGTATTTT
j_gene: TRBJ1-1; abundance: -; len: 11; d_gene: -; v_gene: TRBV6-5; CDR3aa: CASSRDTEAFF; CDR3nt: TGTGCCAGCAGTCGTGACACTGAAGCTTTCTTT
j_gene: TRBJ2-1; abundance: -; len: 11; d_gene: -; v_gene: TRBV28; CDR3aa: CASSLEIEQFF; CDR3nt: TGTGCCAGCAGTCTCGAGATTGAGCAGTTCTTC
j_gene: TRBJ2-4; abundance: -; len: 12; d_gene: -; v_gene: TRBV7-2; CDR3aa: CASSSGPNIQYF; CDR3nt: TGTGCCAGCAGCTCAGGCCCAAACATTCAGTACTTC
j_gene: TRBJ2-3; abundance: -; len: 15; d_gene: TRBD2; v_gene: TRBV7-8; CDR3aa: CASTLTSGSIHTQYF; CDR3nt: TGTGCCAGCACCTTAACTAGCGGGAGTATACATACGCAGTATTTT
j_gene: TRBJ2-7; abundance: -; len: 16; d_gene: -; v_gene: TRBV28; CDR3aa: CASSSTRGPFIDEQYF; CDR3nt: TGTGCCAGCAGTTCCACTAGAGGCCCCTTCATCGACGAGCAGTACTTC
j_gene: TRBJ1-1; abundance: few; len: 13; d_gene: TRBD1; v_gene: TRBV7-9; CDR3aa: CASSFGQGGEAFF; CDR3nt: TGTGCCAGCAGCTTCGGACAGGGGGGCGAAGCTTTCTTT
j_gene: TRBJ2-7; abundance: -; len: 13; d_gene: -; v_gene: TRBV30; CDR3aa: CACGRPSSYEQYF; CDR3nt: TGTGCCTGCGGACGGCCGAGCTCCTACGAGCAGTACTTC
j_gene: TRBJ2-3; abundance: -; len: 17; d_gene: TRBD2; v_gene: TRBV4-1; CDR3aa: CASSQGATSGSADTQYF; CDR3nt: TGCGCCAGCAGCCAAGGGGCGACTAGCGGGAGCGCAGATACGCAGTATTTT
j_gene: TRBJ1-1; abundance: few; len: 13; d_gene: -; v_gene: TRBV5-1; CDR3aa: CASSWSDGPEAFF; CDR3nt: TGCGCCAGCAGCTGGTCCGACGGTCCTGAAGCTTTCTTT
j_gene: TRBJ2-1; abundance: once; len: 16; d_gene: TRBD1; v_gene: TRBV7-6; CDR3aa: CASSPAGGRSYNEQFF; CDR3nt: TGTGCCAGCAGCCCGGCAGGGGGCAGGTCCTACAATGAGCAGTTCTTC
j_gene: TRBJ2-2; abundance: -; len: 16; d_gene: TRBD2; v_gene: TRBV7-3; CDR3aa: CASSLGTSVDTGELFF; CDR3nt: TGTGCCAGCAGCTTAGGGACTAGCGTCGACACCGGGGAGCTGTTTTTT
j_gene: TRBJ2-5; abundance: -; len: 16; d_gene: TRBD2; v_gene: TRBV2; CDR3aa: CASSDGLAGVGETQYF; CDR3nt: TGTGCCAGCAGTGATGGTCTAGCGGGAGTAGGGGAGACCCAGTACTTC
j_gene: TRBJ1-1; abundance: -; len: 14; d_gene: -; v_gene: TRBV29-1; CDR3aa: CSVLRGVQNTEAFF; CDR3nt: TGCAGCGTTTTAAGGGGGGTACAGAACACTGAAGCTTTCTTT
j_gene: TRBJ2-7; abundance: -; len: 14; d_gene: -; v_gene: TRBV7-9; CDR3aa: CASSSVTSSYEQYF; CDR3nt: TGTGCCAGCAGCTCAGTGACGTCATCCTACGAGCAGTACTTC
j_gene: TRBJ2-7; abundance: -; len: 12; d_gene: -; v_gene: TRBV7-3; CDR3aa: CASSLEETPTTF; CDR3nt: TGTGCCAGCAGCTTAGAGGAAACTCCTACGACCTTC
j_gene: TRBJ2-5; abundance: -; len: 14; d_gene: -; v_gene: TRBV28; CDR3aa: CASSLGGSQETQYF; CDR3nt: TGTGCCAGCAGTTTAGGGGGGTCCCAAGAGACCCAGTACTTC
j_gene: TRBJ2-2; abundance: -; len: 17; d_gene: TRBD2; v_gene: TRBV28; CDR3aa: CASSLRTSGKGTGELFF; CDR3nt: TGTGCCAGCAGTTTAAGGACTAGCGGGAAGGGCACCGGGGAGCTGTTTTTT
j_gene: TRBJ2-7; abundance: -; len: 15; d_gene: TRBD1; v_gene: TRBV11-2; CDR3aa: CASSTQGTGSAEQYF; CDR3nt: TGTGCCAGCAGCACCCAAGGGACAGGTTCGGCTGAGCAGTACTTC
j_gene: TRBJ2-1; abundance: -; len: 14; d_gene: TRBD2; v_gene: TRBV10-3; CDR3aa: CATVAGPAGDEQFF; CDR3nt: TGTGCCACGGTAGCGGGCCCGGCGGGGGATGAGCAGTTCTTC
j_gene: TRBJ1-1; abundance: once; len: 11; d_gene: -; v_gene: TRBV28; CDR3aa: CASTFNTEAFF; CDR3nt: TGTGCCAGCACTTTCAACACTGAAGCTTTCTTT
j_gene: TRBJ2-1; abundance: -; len: 13; d_gene: -; v_gene: TRBV2; CDR3aa: CASRTSPDNEQFF; CDR3nt: TGTGCCAGCCGGACTTCGCCCGACAATGAGCAGTTCTTC
j_gene: TRBJ1-1; abundance: -; len: 14; d_gene: -; v_gene: TRBV28; CDR3aa: CASSLYRASAEAFF; CDR3nt: TGTGCCAGCAGTTTATACAGGGCTAGCGCTGAAGCTTTCTTT
j_gene: TRBJ2-5; abundance: -; len: 13; d_gene: TRBD2; v_gene: TRBV6-5; CDR3aa: CASRPSGRETQYF; CDR3nt: TGTGCCAGCAGGCCTAGCGGTAGGGAGACCCAGTACTTC
j_gene: TRBJ2-7; abundance: -; len: 12; d_gene: -; v_gene: TRBV7-2; CDR3aa: CASSLEETPTTF; CDR3nt: TGTGCCAGCAGCTTAGAGGAAACTCCTACGACCTTC